The 29 T cell receptor beta chains below were found in one sample sequenced in a study of blood T cells in healthy people across ages. The second PCR ran 7 to 11 cycles with a sample-barcoded 5' primer and J-beta primers. From the 5' RACE reads, TCRdb called clonotypes with MiXCR, one entry per CDR3 protein. The sample has over 750,000 distinct CDR3 sequences; roughly 25% are singletons. These records were also assigned to another study, of T cells of mothers and their children.

Sequenced: blood. The source of these receptors is a boy between 10 and 17 years old in good health.

The chain is built from TRBV5-4 and TRBJ1-2, with a tentative D call TRBD1 (6 bases). The CDR3 contains 12 residues. CDR1 SGHNT and CDR2 YYREEE come from the germline V gene (reference sequence). V was pared by 6 bases and J by 4 bases, with 10 bases between. The CDR3 loop reads CASKGTPYGYTF. The CDR3 DNA is TGTGCCAGCAAGGGGACACCCTATGGCTACACCTTC.

V is TRBV28 and J is TRBJ2-1, with 8 nucleotides matching TRBD2. With the DNA end fitting TRBJ2-7 better, the J assignment may be wrong. In germline, CDR1 is MDHEN, CDR2 SYDVKM. The CDR3 covers 16 residues. The DNA for the CDR3 is TGTGCCAGCAGTTCCACGTCGGGCGGGAGGCCCTACGAGCAGTACTTC. Protein sequence: CASSSTSGGRPYEQYF.

This clonotype was recorded many times. The V gene is TRBV28, the J gene TRBJ2-7; TRBD2 might be the D (6 bases). The CDR3 sequence is 13 residues long. Germline-derived CDR1 and CDR2 are MDHEN and SYDVKM. Trimming removed 6 bases at V and 0 bases at J, with 9 bases between. The CDR3 DNA sequence: TGTGCCAGCAGACCCGGGAGCTCCTACGAGCAGTACTTC. Translation: CASRPGSSYEQYF.

The chain has TRBV29-1 and TRBJ2-5; 7 bases are shared with TRBD1. CDR3 length: 13 residues. Per germline, CDR1 SQVTM and CDR2 ANQGSEA. V was pared by 6 bases and J by 11 bases, with 15 bases of the junction left unmatched. DNA for the CDR3: TGCAGCGTCACCCTTGCGACAGGGCGAGAGCAGTACTTC. It encodes CSVTLATGREQYF. The full variable domain, with the rest looked up from reference TRBV29-1 and TRBJ2-5, is SAVISQKPSRDICQRGTSLTIQCQVDSQVTMMFWYRQQPGQSLTLIATANQGSEATYESGFVIDKFPISRPNLTFSTLTVSNMSPEDSSIYLCSVTLATGREQYFGPGTRLLVL.

Only a few counts were recorded for this clonotype. This chain connects TRBV12-3 or TRBV12-4 to TRBJ2-5; tentative D call: TRBD1 (6 bases). The length of the CDR3 is 14 residues. The V end was cut by 1 base, the J end by 5 bases, with 11 bases between. DNA of the CDR3: TGTGCCAGCAGTTTAGGCAGGGGCACGGAGACCCAGTACTTC. Translated, it gives CASSLGRGTETQYF.

This clonotype was observed a few times. The gene calls are TRBV28 and TRBJ2-7; D might be TRBD1 (5 bases). CDR3 length: 14 amino acids. CDR1 and CDR2 (germline): MDHEN, SYDVKM. Trimming stripped 6 bases from V and 4 bases from J, with 16 bases between. The CDR3 loop is CASSRRRTPYEQYF. CDR3 nucleotides: TGTGCCAGCAGCCGGCGAAGGACACCGTACGAGCAGTACTTC.

This clonotype turned up a few times. The V and J genes are TRBV10-3 and TRBJ1-5; 8 bases map to TRBD1. CDR3 length equals 13 residues. Germline V CDR1 and CDR2: ENHRY, SYGVKD. Unmatched junction bases numbered 1, after V lost 4 bases and J lost 5 bases. CDR3 protein: CAISVDRDQPQHF. As DNA, the CDR3 is TGTGCCATCAGTGTGGACAGGGATCAGCCCCAGCATTTT.

The chain uses TRBV7-2 and TRBJ2-4, with D tentatively TRBD1 or TRBD2 (5 bases each). Germline V gene sequence: CDR1 SGHTA, CDR2 FQGNSA. The CDR3 spans 18 residues. V lost 4 bases to trimming and J lost 1 base, with 20 bases between them. The chain's CDR3 is CASSSAGWEWIAKNIQYF. The CDR3 DNA reads TGTGCCAGCAGCTCGGCAGGGTGGGAGTGGATCGCCAAAAACATTCAGTACTTC.

The chain recombines TRBV7-3 with TRBJ2-2, with D perhaps matching TRBD1 or TRBD2 (5 bases each). CDR1 is SGHTA and CDR2 is FQGTGA in the germline V gene. The CDR3 runs 16 residues. V dropped 1 base and J dropped 4 bases, with 13 bases sitting between them. This CDR3 reads CASSLILGTGTGELFF. The CDR3 DNA is TGTGCCAGCAGCTTAATCCTCGGGACGGGCACCGGGGAGCTGTTTTTT.

This clonotype was seen a few times. The rearrangement uses TRBV3-1 and TRBJ2-7; unclear D gene. There are 12 residues in the CDR3. From germline, CDR1 is LGHDT and CDR2 YNNKEL (reference sequence). The germline V and J ends were trimmed by 4 bases and 2 bases, with 6 bases remaining between them. DNA of the CDR3: TGTGCCAGCAGCCGAACCACCTACGAGCAGTACTTC. Translation: CASSRTTYEQYF.

This sequence joins TRBV5-1 and TRBJ1-1; a weak D match, TRBD1 (5 bases). Germline CDR1 reads SGHRS; CDR2 reads YFSETQ. V was trimmed by 0 bases and J by 5 bases, leaving 14 bases between them. CDR3 length: 15 residues. The CDR3 loop is CASSLVEGAGTEAFF. The CDR3 coding sequence is TGCGCCAGCAGCTTGGTTGAAGGGGCAGGAACTGAAGCTTTCTTT.

This clonotype has a handful of counts. The chain recombines TRBV6-1 with TRBJ1-2; D remains unclear. The CDR3 runs 13 residues. Germline V lookup: CDR1 MNHNS, CDR2 SASEGT. Between the trimmed V and J ends, which lost 7 bases and 6 bases, there was a span of 15 bases. CDR3 amino acids: CASTNPWGDGYTF. The CDR3 DNA reads as TGTGCCAGCACGAACCCCTGGGGAGATGGCTACACCTTC.

The chain is built from TRBV11-2 and TRBJ2-7; 11 bases fit TRBD2. Trimming removed 5 bases from V and 4 bases from J; junction bases left unmatched: 7. Germline-derived CDR1 and CDR2 are SGHAT and FQNNGV. The CDR3 is 15 amino acids. The CDR3 nucleotides read TGTGCCAGCAGCGTCGGACTAGCGGGTTTGTACGAGCAGTACTTC. Translating it yields CASSVGLAGLYEQYF.

This clonotype was observed a handful of times. V gene TRBV7-2 combines with J gene TRBJ2-5; the D is unclear. The J call is in doubt because the DNA end fits TRBJ2-1 better. CDR3 size: 13 residues. Germline CDR1 is SGHTA and CDR2 is FQGNSA. CDR3 region: CASSLGPGNEQFF. CDR3 nucleotide sequence: TGTGCCAGCAGCTTAGGGCCGGGCAATGAGCAGTTCTTC.

This clonotype was seen more than once but under ten times. This rearrangement joins TRBV6-5 to TRBJ2-2, with no clear D. CDR3 length: 17 residues. The V end was cut by 2 bases, the J end by 4 bases, with 17 bases between. CDR1 and CDR2 from the germline V gene are MNHEY and SVGAGI. DNA of the CDR3: TGTGCCAGCAGTTACCCGACTCTCGCTCCGGGCACCGGGGAGCTGTTTTTT. This gives the protein CASSYPTLAPGTGELFF.

The chain employs TRBV3-1 and TRBJ1-3; a possible D gene is TRBD1 (5 bases). In germline, CDR1 is LGHDT, CDR2 YNNKEL (reference sequence). V lost 2 bases and J 0 bases, leaving 17 bases between the germline ends. The CDR3 sequence is 18 residues long. CDR3 in DNA: TGTGCCAGCAGCCAATTGGGGACCCTCCTCCACTCTGGAAACACCATATATTTT. This sequence encodes CASSQLGTLLHSGNTIYF. The full variable domain, in which reference TRBV3-1 and TRBJ1-3 provide the parts outside the CDR3, is DTAVSQTPKYLVTQMGNDKSIKCEQNLGHDTMYWYKQDSKKFLKIMFSYNNKELIINETVPNRFSPKSPDKAHLNLHINSLELGDSAVYFCASSQLGTLLHSGNTIYFGEGSWLTVV.

This clonotype was observed a handful of times. As DNA, the CDR3 is TGCGCCAGCAGCTCCGTTGACAGGGGGCGTCGAGAGACCCAGTACTTC. Translation: CASSSVDRGRRETQYF. The chain employs TRBV5-1 and TRBJ2-5; TRBD1 agrees at 10 bases. Germline lookup yields CDR1 SGHRS and CDR2 YFSETQ. The CDR3 runs 16 residues. The J segment lost 4 bases and the V segment lost 3 bases, leaving 9 bases of the junction unmatched.

This clonotype was seen a handful of times. The CDR3 nucleotides are TGTGCCAGCCTCCCGGGAGGCTACAATGAGCAGTTCTTC. It codes for CASLPGGYNEQFF. V is TRBV28 and J is TRBJ2-1; 7 nucleotides agree with TRBD2. CDR1 and CDR2 (germline): MDHEN, SYDVKM. The CDR3 runs to 13 residues. The trim removed 8 bases at V and 3 bases at J, leaving 4 bases unmatched.

This clonotype turned up a few times. This chain uses TRBV5-1 with TRBJ2-1; D is undetermined. CDR1 SGHRS and CDR2 YFSETQ come from the germline V gene. Trimming shortened V by 3 bases and J by 0 bases, and 13 bases separated the two germline ends. The CDR3 is 16 residues long. CDR3 sequence (DNA): TGCGCCAGCAGCTCAATCCCTCCGAGCTCCTACAATGAGCAGTTCTTC. It codes for CASSSIPPSSYNEQFF.

The table lists this clonotype with a few counts. The genes are TRBV6-1 and TRBJ2-3; D is ambiguous. This CDR3 spans 11 amino acids. CDR1 MNHNS and CDR2 SASEGT come from the germline V gene. V lost 8 bases, J lost 4 bases, and 7 bases lay in between. This CDR3 reads CASHRSDTQYF. The DNA for the CDR3 is TGTGCCAGCCATCGCTCAGATACGCAGTATTTT.

This chain uses TRBV7-8 with TRBJ1-1; 9 bases align to TRBD1. The J segment lost 14 bases and the V segment lost 0 bases, leaving 16 bases of the junction unmatched. The CDR3 is 16 residues long. Germline values: CDR1 SGHVS, CDR2 FQNEAQ. The CDR3 DNA follows: TGTGCCAGCAGCTTAGCACCTGGGACAGGGCTTCCGGGGGGGTTCTTT. Amino acids: CASSLAPGTGLPGGFF.

Turning to this clonotype: The germline gene is not matched at one end of the junction; a read error may be the cause. The chain recombines TRBV6-6 with TRBJ1-2; 7 bases match TRBD1. Germline V gene data show CDR1 as MNHNY and CDR2 as SVGAGI (reference sequence). CDR3 length: 13 residues. CDR3 amino acids: CAGSLGQLYGYTF. The DNA of the CDR3 is TGTGCCGGCAGTTTGGGACAGCTCTATGGCTACACCTTC.

J is TRBJ2-1 and V is TRBV24-1; no definite D call. The CDR3 sequence is 15 residues long. Germline loops: CDR1 KGHDR, CDR2 SFDVKD. V was shortened by 6 bases and J by 5 bases, with 16 bases between the two germline ends. The CDR3 loop reads CATSPNRLSNNEQFF. Written as DNA, the CDR3 is TGTGCCACCAGTCCCAATCGGCTTTCGAACAATGAGCAGTTCTTC.

This clonotype occurred once. The CDR3 region has the DNA TGTGCCAGCAGCCAAGATGGGGGGAGGTCCCACGAGCAGTACTTC. It codes for CASSQDGGRSHEQYF. The chain has TRBV3-1 and TRBJ2-7; the D gene is possibly TRBD2 (6 bases). Per germline, CDR1 LGHDT and CDR2 YNNKEL (reference sequence). V was shortened by 0 bases and J by 5 bases, with 14 bases between the two germline ends. There are 15 residues in the CDR3.

The chain carries TRBV7-9 and TRBJ2-5; 8 bases line up with TRBD1. J was trimmed by 5 bases and V by 5 bases; bases with no gene match: 10. Germline V gene sequence: CDR1 SEHNR, CDR2 FQNEAQ (reference sequence). The CDR3 has 15 amino acids. CDR3 residues: CASSLLTGAGETQYF. In nucleotides, the CDR3 is TGTGCCAGCAGCCTCCTGACAGGGGCGGGGGAGACCCAGTACTTC.

This clonotype turned up a few times. Relative to the germline gene, one junction end is altered; a read error may explain this. V usage is TRBV4-1 and J usage is TRBJ2-5; the match to TRBD2 covers 7 bases. Germline-derived CDR1 and CDR2 are MGHRA and YSYEKL. CDR3 length: 14 residues. This chain's CDR3 is CASSRDPSGHPGDF. The DNA of the CDR3 is TGCGCCAGCAGCCGAGACCCTAGCGGCCACCCCGGAGACTTC.

In its sample, this clonotype was seen a few times. This chain uses TRBV7-6 with TRBJ2-1; 7 bases map to TRBD2. This CDR3 is built from 15 residues. CDR1 is SGHVS, CDR2 FNYEAQ, per germline. V lost 3 bases and J lost 4; bases outside the gene matches: 6. The CDR3 nucleotides are TGTGCCAGCAGCTTTAGCGGGCAATCTTACAATGAGCAGTTCTTC. Protein sequence: CASSFSGQSYNEQFF.

This chain connects TRBV4-1 to TRBJ2-7; a weak D match, TRBD2 (6 bases). Trimming left V 0 bases short and J 10 bases short, with 19 bases between. This CDR3 region has 15 residues. From germline, CDR1 is MGHRA and CDR2 YSYEKL. The CDR3: CASSQERASEEAQYF. The DNA for the CDR3 is TGCGCCAGCAGCCAAGAGAGGGCTAGCGAAGAGGCCCAGTACTTC.

The chain carries TRBV20-1 and TRBJ2-1; a weak D match, TRBD2 (5 bases). The V end was cut by 0 bases, the J end by 9 bases, with 18 bases between. CDR3 size: 15 residues. Per germline, CDR1 DFQATT and CDR2 SNEGSKA (reference sequence). CDR3 residues: CSAREHGRGLVEQFF. CDR3 sequence (DNA): TGCAGTGCTAGAGAACATGGGCGCGGGCTAGTTGAGCAGTTCTTC.